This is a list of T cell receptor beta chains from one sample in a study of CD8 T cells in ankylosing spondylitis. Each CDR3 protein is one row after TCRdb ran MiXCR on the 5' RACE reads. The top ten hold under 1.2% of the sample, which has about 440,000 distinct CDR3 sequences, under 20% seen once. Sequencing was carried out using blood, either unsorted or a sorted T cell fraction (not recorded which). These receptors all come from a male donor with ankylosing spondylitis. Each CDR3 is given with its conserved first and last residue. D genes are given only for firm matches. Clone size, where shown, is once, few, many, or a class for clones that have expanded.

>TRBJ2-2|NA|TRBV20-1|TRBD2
TGCAGTGCCCAAATGAGGAGCGGGAGCGTCACCGGGGAGCTGTTTTTT
CSAQMRSGSVTGELFF
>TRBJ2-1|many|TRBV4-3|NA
TGCGCCAGCAGCCAAGCCGGCGTTGGGGCTCAGCAGTTCTTC
CASSQAGVGAQQFF
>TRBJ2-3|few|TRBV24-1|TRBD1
TGTGCCACCAGTGACCCGGGACAGGGCCGAGATACGCAGTATTTT
CATSDPGQGRDTQYF
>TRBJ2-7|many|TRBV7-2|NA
TGTGCCAGCAGCTTAGGGGGGAGGACCTACGAGCAGTACTTC
CASSLGGRTYEQYF
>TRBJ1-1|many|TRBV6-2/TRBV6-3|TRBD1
TGTGCCAGCAGCTACAGGGGGAACACTGAAGCTTTCTTT
CASSYRGNTEAFF
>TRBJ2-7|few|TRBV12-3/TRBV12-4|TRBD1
TGTGCCAGCAGTTTTTACGGGACAGTTTTTTCTTTC
CASSFYGTVFSF
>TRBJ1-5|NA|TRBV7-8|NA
TGTGCCAGCAGCTTAGCGGGGCACACGAGCAATCAGCCCCAGCATTTT
CASSLAGHTSNQPQHF
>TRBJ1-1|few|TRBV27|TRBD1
TGTGCCAGCAGCAGACAGGGCCCGAACACTGAAGCTTTCTTT
CASSRQGPNTEAFF
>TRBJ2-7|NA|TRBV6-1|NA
TGTGCCAGCAGTGGTGGCAAAATAGGCTCCTACGAGCAGTACTTC
CASSGGKIGSYEQYF
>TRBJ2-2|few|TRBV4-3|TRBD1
TGCGCCAGCAGCCAACCGGGACAGTTGACCGGGGAGCTGTTTTTT
CASSQPGQLTGELFF
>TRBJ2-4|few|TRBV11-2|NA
TGTGCCAGCAGCCCTCGGCAGAAGGCGGGAATGGGTAAAAACATTCAGTACTTC
CASSPRQKAGMGKNIQYF
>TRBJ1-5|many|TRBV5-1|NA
TGCGCCAGCAGCTTGTATGGGGATAGCAATCAGCCCCAGCATTTT
CASSLYGDSNQPQHF
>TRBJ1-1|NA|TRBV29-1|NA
TGCAGCGTTGTTGTAGCGGGATCTTATGAAGCTTTCTTT
CSVVVAGSYEAFF
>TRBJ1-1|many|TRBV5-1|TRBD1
TGCGCCAGCAGCTCGACCGGACAGGGGAACACTGAAGCTTTCTTT
CASSSTGQGNTEAFF
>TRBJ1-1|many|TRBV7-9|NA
TGTGCCAGCAGCTCCCCTCCTTTCAGAGGAACTGAAGCTTTCTTT
CASSSPPFRGTEAFF
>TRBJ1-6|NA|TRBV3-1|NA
TGTGCCAGCAGCCTCGGACAGCAGTTTAATTCACCCCTCCACTTT
CASSLGQQFNSPLHF
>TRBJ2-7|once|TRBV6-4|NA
TGTGCCAGCAGCCGTAGGGGCGACTACGAGCAGTACTTC
CASSRRGDYEQYF
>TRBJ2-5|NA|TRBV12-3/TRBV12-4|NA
TGTGCCAGCAGTTTCGGGCAGGGAGGTTTCTTAGAGACCCAGTACTTC
CASSFGQGGFLETQYF
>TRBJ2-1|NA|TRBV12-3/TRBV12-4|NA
TGTGCCAGCAGTACGGCCCCAAGGTGGCAGTTCTTC
CASSTAPRWQFF
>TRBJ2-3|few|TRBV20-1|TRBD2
TGCAGTGCGGGGGGGCTAGCGGGGGCCAGCACAGATACGCAGTATTTT
CSAGGLAGASTDTQYF
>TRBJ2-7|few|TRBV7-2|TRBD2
TGTGCCAGCAGCTGGACTAGCGGTGCCTACGAGCAGTACTTC
CASSWTSGAYEQYF
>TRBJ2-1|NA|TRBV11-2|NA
TGTGCCAGCAGCCCACGCGTAATCCTGGGGGTCAATGAGCAGTTCTTC
CASSPRVILGVNEQFF
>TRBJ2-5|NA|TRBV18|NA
TGTGCCAGCTCACGTCCGGAAGAGACCCAGTACTTC
CASSRPEETQYF
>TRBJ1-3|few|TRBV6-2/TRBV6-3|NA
TGTGCCAGCAGTTCTTCCCAGCGGGGGCTTGGTGGAAACACCATATATTTT
CASSSSQRGLGGNTIYF
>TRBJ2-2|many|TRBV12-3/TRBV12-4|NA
TGTGCCAGCAGCCCCAGGGAAGACGGGGAGCTGTTTTTT
CASSPREDGELFF
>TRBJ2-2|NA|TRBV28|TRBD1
TGTGCCAGCAGCCCTCGGGACAGGACCCACACCGGGGAGCTGTTTTTT
CASSPRDRTHTGELFF
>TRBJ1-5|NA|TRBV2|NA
TGTGCCAGCCACGGGTATAGCAATCAGCCCCAGCATTTT
CASHGYSNQPQHF
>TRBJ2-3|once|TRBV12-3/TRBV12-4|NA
TGTGCCAGCAGACCCGAGTTGGAGACGACAGATACGCAGTATTTT
CASRPELETTDTQYF
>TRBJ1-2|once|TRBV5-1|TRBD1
TGCGCCAGCAGCTTGGTAGGGGACAGGGGCTATGGCTACACCTTC
CASSLVGDRGYGYTF
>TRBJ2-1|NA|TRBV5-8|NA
TGTGCCAGCAGCAGGGGAGCTGGCTACAATGAGCAGTTCTTC
CASSRGAGYNEQFF
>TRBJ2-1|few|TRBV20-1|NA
TGCAGTGCTGGCGGTGGATCTAATGAGCAGTTCTTC
CSAGGGSNEQFF
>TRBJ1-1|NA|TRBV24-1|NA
TGTGCCACCAGTGACCGGGACGGGGAGAACACTGAAGCTTTCTTT
CATSDRDGENTEAFF
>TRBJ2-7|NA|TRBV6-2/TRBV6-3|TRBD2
TGTGCCAGCAAGAAGACTAGCGGTGCCGAGCAGTACTTC
CASKKTSGAEQYF
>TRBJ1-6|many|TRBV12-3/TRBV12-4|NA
TGTGCCAGCAGCCCTACATGGGAAGCACCCCTCCACTTT
CASSPTWEAPLHF
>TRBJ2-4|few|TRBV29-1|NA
TGCAGCGTTGACTCAGGGTGGAAAAACATTCAGTACTTC
CSVDSGWKNIQYF
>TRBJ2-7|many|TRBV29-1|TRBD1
TGCAGCGTTCGAACCGGGACAGGGTCCTCCTACGAGCAGTACTTC
CSVRTGTGSSYEQYF
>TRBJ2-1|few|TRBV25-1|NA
TGTGCCAGCTCCCGAGACACTTCCCTTTACAATGAGCAGTTCTTC
CASSRDTSLYNEQFF
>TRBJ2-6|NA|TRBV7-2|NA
TGTGCCAGCAGCTCAAACAGGGCTGGGGCCAACGTCCTGACTTTC
CASSSNRAGANVLTF
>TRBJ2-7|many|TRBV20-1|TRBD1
TGCAGAATATCCGGGACAGACTCCTACGAGCAGTACTTC
CRISGTDSYEQYF
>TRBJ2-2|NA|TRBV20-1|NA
TGCAGTGCTAGAGCTACCCAGGTCACCGGGGAGCTGTTTTTT
CSARATQVTGELFF
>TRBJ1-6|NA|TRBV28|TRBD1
TGTGCCAGCAGTTCACAGGGGGGGAAAAAACCCCTCCACTTT
CASSSQGGKKPLHF
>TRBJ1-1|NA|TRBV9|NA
TGTGCCAGCAGCGTAGCCCCCGACGCTGAAGCTTTCTTT
CASSVAPDAEAFF
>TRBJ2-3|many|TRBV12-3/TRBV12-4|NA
TGTGCCAGCAGTTTCACCCTGACAGATACGCAGTATTTT
CASSFTLTDTQYF
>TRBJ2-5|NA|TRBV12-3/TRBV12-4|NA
TGTGCCAGCAGTTTGGGGCAGGGAGTAAGAGAGACCCAGTACTTC
CASSLGQGVRETQYF
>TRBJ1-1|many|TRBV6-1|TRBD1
TGTGCCAGCAGTCGACAGGGGTGGACTGAAGCTTTCTTT
CASSRQGWTEAFF
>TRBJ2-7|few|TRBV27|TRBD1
TGTGCCAGCAGAAATCTCGGGACAGGGAGGAGCGAGCAGTACTTC
CASRNLGTGRSEQYF
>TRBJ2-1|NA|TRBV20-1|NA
TGCAGTGCTAGAGTCCGCCCTCGGGCGGGGATCACCTACAATGAGCAGTTCTTC
CSARVRPRAGITYNEQFF
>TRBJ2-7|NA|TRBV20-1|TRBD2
TGCAGTGCTAGAGATCATCTCTCCCCAGGACTAGCGGGAAGGAACGAGCAGTACTTC
CSARDHLSPGLAGRNEQYF
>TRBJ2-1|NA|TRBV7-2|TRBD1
TGTGCCAGCAGCTCCCCTGACAGGGGCTCCTACAATGAGCAGTTCTTC
CASSSPDRGSYNEQFF
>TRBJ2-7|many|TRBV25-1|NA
TGTGCCAGCTCCAGGGGCTCCTACGAGCAGTACTTC
CASSRGSYEQYF
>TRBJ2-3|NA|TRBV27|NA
TGTGCCAGCAGTTTATCCAGGGAACGCACAGATACGCAGTATTTT
CASSLSRERTDTQYF
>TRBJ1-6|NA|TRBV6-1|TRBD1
TGTGCCAGCAGAAGAAAAATGGGGGACAGCCAAAATTCACCCCTCCACTTT
CASRRKMGDSQNSPLHF
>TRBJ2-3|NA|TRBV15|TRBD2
TGTGCCACCAGCAGAGAGGGACTAGCGGGAGGGACCACAGATACGCAGTATTTT
CATSREGLAGGTTDTQYF
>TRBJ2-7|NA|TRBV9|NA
TGTGCCAGCAGCCCTTCCAGCACCTACGAGCAGTACTTC
CASSPSSTYEQYF
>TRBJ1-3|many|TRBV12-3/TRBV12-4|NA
TGTGCCAGCAGTTTAGGGGGTACGAACACCATATATTTT
CASSLGGTNTIYF
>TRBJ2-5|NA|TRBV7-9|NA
TGTGCCAGCAGCAGGGCCCCCTCCGAGACCCAGTACTTC
CASSRAPSETQYF